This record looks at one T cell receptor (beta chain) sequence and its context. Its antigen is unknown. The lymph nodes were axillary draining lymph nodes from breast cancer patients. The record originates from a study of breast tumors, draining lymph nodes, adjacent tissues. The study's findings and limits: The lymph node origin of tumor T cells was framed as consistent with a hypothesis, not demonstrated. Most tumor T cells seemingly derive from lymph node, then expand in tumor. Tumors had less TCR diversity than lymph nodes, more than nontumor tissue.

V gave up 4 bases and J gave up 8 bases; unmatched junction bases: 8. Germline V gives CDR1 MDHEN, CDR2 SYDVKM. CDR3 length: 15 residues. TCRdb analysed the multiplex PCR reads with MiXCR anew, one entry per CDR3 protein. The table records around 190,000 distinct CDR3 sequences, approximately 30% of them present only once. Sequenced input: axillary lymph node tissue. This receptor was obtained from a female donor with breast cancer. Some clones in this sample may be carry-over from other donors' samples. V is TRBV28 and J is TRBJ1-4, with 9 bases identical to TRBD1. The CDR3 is CASSWRQGDLEKLFF. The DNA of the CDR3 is TGTGCCAGCAGTTGGCGACAGGGGGATTTGGAAAAACTGTTTTTT.